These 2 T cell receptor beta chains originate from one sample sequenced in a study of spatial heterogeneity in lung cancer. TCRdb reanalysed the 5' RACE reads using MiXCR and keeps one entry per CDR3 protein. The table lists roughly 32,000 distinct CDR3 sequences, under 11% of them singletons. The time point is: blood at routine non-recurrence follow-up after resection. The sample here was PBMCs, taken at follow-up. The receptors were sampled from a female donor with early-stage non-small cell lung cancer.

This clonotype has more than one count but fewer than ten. The CDR3 nucleotides read TGTGCCAGCTCACCATTACGACGTGGAGGATCAGGTCTTGGGGCCAACGTCCTGACTTTC. This encodes CASSPLRRGGSGLGANVLTF. The chain recombines TRBV18 with TRBJ2-6; TRBD2 might be the D (5 bases). This CDR3 contains 20 residues. Trimming pared 2 bases from V and 3 bases from J, leaving 23 bases between. The V gene's germline CDR1 is KGHSH and CDR2 LQKENI.

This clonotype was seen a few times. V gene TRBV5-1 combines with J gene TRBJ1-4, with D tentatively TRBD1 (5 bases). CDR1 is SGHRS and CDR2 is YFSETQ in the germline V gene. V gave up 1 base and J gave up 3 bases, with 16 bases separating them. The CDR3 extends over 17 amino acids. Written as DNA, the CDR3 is TGCGCCAGCAGCTTGCTCGCTGGGGCGGAGGCTAATGAAAAACTGTTTTTT. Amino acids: CASSLLAGAEANEKLFF.